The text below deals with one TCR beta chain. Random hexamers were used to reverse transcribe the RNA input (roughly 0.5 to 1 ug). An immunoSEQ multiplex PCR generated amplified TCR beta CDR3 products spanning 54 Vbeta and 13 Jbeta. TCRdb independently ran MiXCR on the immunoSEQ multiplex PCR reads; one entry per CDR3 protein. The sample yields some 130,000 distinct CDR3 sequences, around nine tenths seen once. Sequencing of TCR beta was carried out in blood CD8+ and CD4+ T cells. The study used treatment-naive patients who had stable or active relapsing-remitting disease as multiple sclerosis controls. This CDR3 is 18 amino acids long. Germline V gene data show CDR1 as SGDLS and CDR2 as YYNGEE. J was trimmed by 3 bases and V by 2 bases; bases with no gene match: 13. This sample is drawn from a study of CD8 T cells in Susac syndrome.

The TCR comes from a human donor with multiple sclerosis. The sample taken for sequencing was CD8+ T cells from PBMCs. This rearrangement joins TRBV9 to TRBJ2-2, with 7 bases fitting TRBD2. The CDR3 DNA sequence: TGTGCCAGCAGCGTTGGGGGGGAGACAGACGGGTACACCGGGGAGCTGTTTTTT. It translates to CASSVGGETDGYTGELFF. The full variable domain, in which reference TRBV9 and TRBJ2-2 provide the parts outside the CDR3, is DSGVTQTPKHLITATGQRVTLRCSPRSGDLSVYWYQQSLDQGLQFLIQYYNGEERAKGNILERFSAQQFPDLHSELNLSSLELGDSALYFCASSVGGETDGYTGELFFGEGSRLTVL.